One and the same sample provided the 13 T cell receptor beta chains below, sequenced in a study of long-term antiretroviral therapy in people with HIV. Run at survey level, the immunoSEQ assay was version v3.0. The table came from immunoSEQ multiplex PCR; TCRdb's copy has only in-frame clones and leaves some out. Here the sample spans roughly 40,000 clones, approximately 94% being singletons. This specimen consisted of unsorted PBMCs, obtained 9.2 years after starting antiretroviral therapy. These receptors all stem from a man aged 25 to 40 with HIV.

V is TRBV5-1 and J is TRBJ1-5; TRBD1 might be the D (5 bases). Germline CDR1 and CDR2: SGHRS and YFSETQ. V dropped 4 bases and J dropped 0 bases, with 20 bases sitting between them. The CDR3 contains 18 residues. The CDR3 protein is CASSPGPTTTPSNQPQHF. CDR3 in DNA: TGCGCCAGCAGCCCGGGACCGACCACTACACCTAGCAATCAGCCCCAGCATTTT.

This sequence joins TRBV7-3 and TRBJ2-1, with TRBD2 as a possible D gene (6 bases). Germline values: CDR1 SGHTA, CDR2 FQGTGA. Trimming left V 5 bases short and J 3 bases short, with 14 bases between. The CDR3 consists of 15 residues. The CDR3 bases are TGTGCCAGCAGCACCGGCGCCGGGAGCTACAATGAGCAGTTCTTC. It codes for CASSTGAGSYNEQFF.

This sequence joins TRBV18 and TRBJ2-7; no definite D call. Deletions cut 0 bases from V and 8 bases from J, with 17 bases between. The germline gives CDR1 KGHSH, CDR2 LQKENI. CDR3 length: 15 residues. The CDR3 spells CASSPPGGGQVKQYV. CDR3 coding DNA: TGTGCCAGCTCACCACCGGGCGGCGGCCAAGTAAAGCAGTACGTC.

The CDR3 nucleotides read TGCGCCAGCAGCCAAGATCACGGGACAGTGAACACCATATATTTT. It codes for CASSQDHGTVNTIYF. V usage is TRBV4-1 and J usage is TRBJ1-3; 7 positions agree with TRBD1. Unmatched junction bases numbered 6, after V lost 0 bases and J lost 7 bases. CDR3 length: 15 residues. The germline V gene encodes CDR1 MGHRA and CDR2 YSYEKL.

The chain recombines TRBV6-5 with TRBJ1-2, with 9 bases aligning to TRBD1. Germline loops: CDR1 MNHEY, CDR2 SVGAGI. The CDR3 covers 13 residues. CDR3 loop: CAVPGQGLRGYTF. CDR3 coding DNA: TGTGCGGTCCCGGGACAGGGACTGAGAGGCTACACCTTC.

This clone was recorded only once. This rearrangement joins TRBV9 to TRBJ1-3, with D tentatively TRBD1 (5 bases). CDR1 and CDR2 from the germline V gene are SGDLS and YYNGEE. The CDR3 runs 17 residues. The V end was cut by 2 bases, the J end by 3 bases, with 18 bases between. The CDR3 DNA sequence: TGTGCCAGCAGCGTCCGTCCAACCGGGACTTTTGGAAACACCATATATTTT. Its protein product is CASSVRPTGTFGNTIYF.

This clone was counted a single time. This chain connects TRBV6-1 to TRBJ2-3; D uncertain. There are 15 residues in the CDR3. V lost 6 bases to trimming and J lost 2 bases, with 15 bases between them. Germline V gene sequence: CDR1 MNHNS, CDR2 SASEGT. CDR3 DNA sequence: TGTGCCAGCAGGGAACCGGGTCGCATCACAGATACGCAGTATTTT. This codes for CASREPGRITDTQYF.

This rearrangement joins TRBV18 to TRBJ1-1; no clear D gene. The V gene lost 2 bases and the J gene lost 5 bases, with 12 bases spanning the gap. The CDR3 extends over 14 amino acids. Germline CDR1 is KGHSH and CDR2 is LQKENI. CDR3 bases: TGTGCCAGCTCACCATTGATAGGGCGGACTGAAGCTTTCTTT. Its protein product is CASSPLIGRTEAFF. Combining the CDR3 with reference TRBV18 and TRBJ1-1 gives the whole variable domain NAGVMQNPRHLVRRRGQEARLRCSPMKGHSHVYWYRQLPEEGLKFMVYLQKENIIDESGMPKERFSAEFPKEGPSILRIQQVVRGDSAAYFCASSPLIGRTEAFFGQGTRLTVV.

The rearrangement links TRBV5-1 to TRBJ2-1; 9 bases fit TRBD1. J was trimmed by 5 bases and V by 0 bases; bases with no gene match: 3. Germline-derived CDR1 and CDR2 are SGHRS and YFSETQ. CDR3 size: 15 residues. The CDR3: CASSLGQGGNNEQFF. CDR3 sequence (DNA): TGCGCCAGCAGCTTGGGACAGGGGGGGAACAATGAGCAGTTCTTC.

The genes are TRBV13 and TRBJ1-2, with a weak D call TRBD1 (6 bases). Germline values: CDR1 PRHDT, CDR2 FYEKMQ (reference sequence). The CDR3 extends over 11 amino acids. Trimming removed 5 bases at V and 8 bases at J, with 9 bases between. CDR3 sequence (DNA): TGTGCCAGCAGCCTAACAGGGGGCTACACCTTC. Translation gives CASSLTGGYTF.

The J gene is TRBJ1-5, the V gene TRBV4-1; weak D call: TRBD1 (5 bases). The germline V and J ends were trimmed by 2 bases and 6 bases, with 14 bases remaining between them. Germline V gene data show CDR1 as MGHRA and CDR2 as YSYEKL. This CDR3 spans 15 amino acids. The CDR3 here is CASSQTTQGLQPQHF. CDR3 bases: TGCGCCAGCAGCCAAACCACCCAGGGCCTTCAGCCCCAGCATTTT.

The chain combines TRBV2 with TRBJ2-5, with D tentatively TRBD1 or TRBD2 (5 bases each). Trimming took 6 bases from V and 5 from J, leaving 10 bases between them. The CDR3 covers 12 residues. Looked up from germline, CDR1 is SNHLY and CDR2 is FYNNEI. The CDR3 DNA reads TGTGCCAGCAGCCAGGGAGCTGAGACCCAGTACTTC. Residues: CASSQGAETQYF.

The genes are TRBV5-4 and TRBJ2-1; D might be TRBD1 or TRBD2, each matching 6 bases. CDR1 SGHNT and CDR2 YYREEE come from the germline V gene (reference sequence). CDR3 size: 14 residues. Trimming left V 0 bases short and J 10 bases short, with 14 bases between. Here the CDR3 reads CASSLGGASKEQFF. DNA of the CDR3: TGTGCCAGCAGCTTGGGGGGGGCCAGCAAGGAGCAGTTCTTC.